This entry features one T cell receptor (beta chain) sequence. Its matching antigen is unknown. A deep-level run was used for the assay. Sequencing was performed with immunoSEQ multiplex PCR; in TCRdb, only in-frame clones are kept and a portion is missing. Among roughly 2.1 million clones listed, about 93% were seen once. Losses at the gene ends were 6 bases for V and 2 bases for J; bases not matched to a gene: 9. CDR3 length: 15 amino acids. Germline CDR1 is MDHEN and CDR2 is SYDVKM. The data originate from a study of shared clonotypes between healthy human individuals. Broader study findings: Among the subsets, naive ones generally showed larger estimated richness than memory ones.

CD45RO-negative CD8 cells positively selected for CCR7 made up the naive population, which excluded terminally differentiated effector memory CD45RA+ cells. Sequenced: naive CD8+ T cells from PBMCs. The chain is built from TRBV28 and TRBJ2-7, with 8 bases matching TRBD2. The receptor's source is a man younger than 30 in good health. Some clones in this sample may be carry-over from other donors' samples. This chain's CDR3 is CASRPTSGLTYEQYF. Here the CDR3 DNA reads TGTGCCAGCAGACCCACTAGCGGACTTACCTACGAGCAGTACTTC.